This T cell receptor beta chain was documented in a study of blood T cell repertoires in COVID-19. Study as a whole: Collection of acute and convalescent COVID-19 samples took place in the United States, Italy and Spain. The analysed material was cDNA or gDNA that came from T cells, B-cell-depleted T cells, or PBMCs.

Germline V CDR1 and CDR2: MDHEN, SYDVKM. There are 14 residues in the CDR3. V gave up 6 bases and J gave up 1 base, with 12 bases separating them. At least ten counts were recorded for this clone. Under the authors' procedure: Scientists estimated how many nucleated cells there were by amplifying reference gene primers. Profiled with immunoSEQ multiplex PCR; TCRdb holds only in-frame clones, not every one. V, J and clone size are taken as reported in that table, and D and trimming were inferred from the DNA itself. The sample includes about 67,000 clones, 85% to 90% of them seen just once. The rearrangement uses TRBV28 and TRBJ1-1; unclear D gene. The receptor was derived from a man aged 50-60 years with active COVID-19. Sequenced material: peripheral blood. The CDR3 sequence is CASRAPRWNTEAFF. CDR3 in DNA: TGTGCCAGCAGGGCCCCAAGATGGAACACTGAAGCTTTCTTT.